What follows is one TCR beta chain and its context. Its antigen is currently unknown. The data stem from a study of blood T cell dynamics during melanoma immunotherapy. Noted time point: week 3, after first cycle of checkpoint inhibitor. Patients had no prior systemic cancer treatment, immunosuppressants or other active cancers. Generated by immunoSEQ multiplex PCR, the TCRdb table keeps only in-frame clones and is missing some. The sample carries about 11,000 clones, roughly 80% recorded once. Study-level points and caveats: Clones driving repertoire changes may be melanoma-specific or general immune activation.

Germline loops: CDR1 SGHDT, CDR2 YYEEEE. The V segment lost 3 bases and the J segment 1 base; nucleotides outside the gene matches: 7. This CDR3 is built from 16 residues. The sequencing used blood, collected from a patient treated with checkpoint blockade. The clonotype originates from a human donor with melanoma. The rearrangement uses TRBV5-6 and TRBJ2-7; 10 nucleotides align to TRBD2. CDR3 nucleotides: TGTGCCAGCAGCTGGGGGGATAGCGGGAGGTCCTACGAGCAGTACTTC. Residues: CASSWGDSGRSYEQYF.